This TCR beta chain originates from a study of T-cell reconstitution after alpha-beta-depleted transplantation in children listed by TCRdb under 2016. Describing the broader study: Using TCR repertoire profiling, the study quantitatively followed how T-cell immune reconstitution unfolded in children after TCRalphabeta/CD19-depleted allogeneic hematopoietic cell transplantation.

From cysteine to phenylalanine, the CDR3 is 13 amino acids long. Solely the CDR3 DNA is kept, with 39 bases framed from the first base. V lost 3 bases and J lost 8 bases, and the count of bases not matched to a germline gene is 6. CDR1 and CDR2 are drawn from the germline V gene (reference sequence): DFQATT, SNEGSKA. This clonotype came up many times. Its antigen remains unidentified. Base qualities are missing; no much larger clone stands one base away. To prepare the library, PCR was applied. The sample was run on an Illumina HiSeq 2500. TCR libraries were prepared with molecular barcoding, using unique molecular identifiers to normalize TCRbeta repertoire quantification. TCRdb reprocessed the public reads (quality trimming at Q25 with fastp, clone calling with MiXCR) and kept in-frame beta chains. Rows are unified per CDR3 protein, each entry keeping the most common DNA and genes. In this sample the table shows about 92,000 distinct CDR3 sequences, less than 15% of which occur a single time. Clones ranked in the top ten supply about 15% of the sample.

The receptor's source is a human donor who donated a stem cell graft to a child with inherited bone marrow failure. The chain couples TRBV20-1 to TRBJ2-5; TRBD1 fits 10 bases in the junction. The sample was PBMCs from the stem cell graft donor, taken from the stem cell graft. The CDR3 region reads CSASPGTGVTQYF. The DNA sequence is as follows: TGCAGTGCTAGTCCCGGGACAGGGGTTACCCAGTACTTC.